These T cell receptor beta chains were read from a single sample in a study of shared clonotypes between healthy human individuals. Clones were sequenced by immunoSEQ multiplex PCR, and TCRdb holds only the in-frame ones, with some missing. The table records over a million clones, approximately 98.5% of them present only once. The sequenced sample consisted of naive CD4+ T cells sorted from blood. The origin of the receptors is a man younger than 40 in good health. Each CDR3 is given with its conserved first and last residue. D genes are given only for firm matches. Some rows mark clone size as missing; the rest say once, few, many or name a class of expanded clone.

V	size	D	J	DNA	CDR3
TRBV6-1	.	.	TRBJ1-3	TGTGCCAGCAGGCCGACGGGCTCTGGAAACACCATATATTTT	CASRPTGSGNTIYF
TRBV18	.	.	TRBJ2-2	TGTGCCAGCTCACCACTTCCAGGGAACACCGGGGAGCTGTTTTTT	CASSPLPGNTGELFF
TRBV9	.	TRBD2	TRBJ2-2	TGTGCCAGCAGCGTAGATCTAGGACTAGCGGGTACCGGGGAGCTGTTTTTT	CASSVDLGLAGTGELFF
TRBV27	.	TRBD2	TRBJ2-1	TGTGCCAGCAGCATTTTGCTAGCGGGAGGGCCGGGTGAGCAGTTCTTC	CASSILLAGGPGEQFF
TRBV7-8	.	.	TRBJ2-5	TGTGCCAGCAGCTCCCGGGCAGTACAAGAGACCCAGTACTTC	CASSSRAVQETQYF
TRBV29-1	.	.	TRBJ2-2	TGCAGCGTTTTAGGGGGCACCGGGGAGCTGTTTTTT	CSVLGGTGELFF
TRBV9	.	.	TRBJ1-3	TGTGCCAGCAGCCGGACGGTCATCTCTGGAAACACCATATATTTT	CASSRTVISGNTIYF
TRBV18	.	.	TRBJ2-7	TGTGCCAGCTCACGAGGGGGTATCCGAGACTACGAGCAGTACTTC	CASSRGGIRDYEQYF
TRBV6-5	once	.	TRBJ1-2	TGTGCCACCCGGATCTCATTATCCTATGGCTACACCTTC	CATRISLSYGYTF
TRBV5-1	.	TRBD1	TRBJ2-1	TGCGCCAGCAGCCTACTAATTCCGGGACAGGGGATCGGTGAGCAGTTCTTC	CASSLLIPGQGIGEQFF
TRBV29-1	.	TRBD2	TRBJ2-1	TGCAGCGTCCCCAAAGGGGGACGGCCTCTAGCGGGAATCTGGCACAATGAGCAGTTCTTC	CSVPKGGRPLAGIWHNEQFF
TRBV5-6	.	TRBD1	TRBJ1-5	TGTGCCAGCAGCTTGAGACAGGGGGCAGGACAGCCCCAGCATTTT	CASSLRQGAGQPQHF
TRBV7-9	.	.	TRBJ2-6	TGTGCCAGCAGCCCCCGGCGGACAGCAAGCTCTGGGGCCAACGTCCTGACTTTC	CASSPRRTASSGANVLTF
TRBV18	.	TRBD1	TRBJ2-4	TGTGCCAGCTCACCGGGACAGGGAGGTCGAGACATTCAGTACTTC	CASSPGQGGRDIQYF
TRBV18	.	.	TRBJ1-1	TGTGCCAGCTCATCCCAAGGGTACGAAGCTTTCTTT	CASSSQGYEAFF
TRBV5-4	once	TRBD1	TRBJ2-7	TGTGCCAGCAGCTTGGTACAGGGGGCCGCGTACGAGCAGTACTTC	CASSLVQGAAYEQYF
TRBV18	few	.	TRBJ1-5	TGTGCCAGCTCACCATCTGGGAGCAATCAGCCCCAGCATTTT	CASSPSGSNQPQHF
TRBV4-2	.	TRBD1	TRBJ1-2	TGTGCCAGCAGCCAAGGGGACAGGGCATATTTACCATATGGCTACACCTTC	CASSQGDRAYLPYGYTF
TRBV7-2	.	.	TRBJ2-7	TGTGCCAGCAGCTCCGACGGAGTCTCCTACGAGCAGTACTTC	CASSSDGVSYEQYF
TRBV7-2	.	.	TRBJ2-3	TGTGCCAGCAGCTTATCCCCTGCAGATACGCAGTATTTT	CASSLSPADTQYF
TRBV10-1	.	.	TRBJ2-5	TGCGCCAGCAGTGAACGGGGAGAGACCCAGTACTTC	CASSERGETQYF
TRBV4-3	.	TRBD1	TRBJ1-1	TGCGCCAGCAGCCAGTTTGGGACAGGAGGAGGCACTGAAGCTTTCTTT	CASSQFGTGGGTEAFF
TRBV19	.	.	TRBJ1-2	TGTGCCAGTAGTCTGCTCCCCTCGGGCTATGGCTACACCTTC	CASSLLPSGYGYTF
TRBV7-2	.	.	TRBJ2-5	TGTGCCAGCACCCTAGCCCTCGGTCACCAAGAGACCCAGTACTTC	CASTLALGHQETQYF
TRBV19	once	.	TRBJ1-5	TGTGCCAGTACCGACCCGAATCAGCCCCAGCATTTT	CASTDPNQPQHF
TRBV28	.	.	TRBJ2-7	TGTGCCAGCGGGAGGCAAAACTACGAGCAGTACTTC	CASGRQNYEQYF
TRBV5-5	.	TRBD2	TRBJ2-5	TGTGCCAGCAGCTTGGTAGCCGGGAGGAAAGAGACCCAGTACTTC	CASSLVAGRKETQYF
TRBV5-1	.	.	TRBJ2-3	TGCGCCAGCAGCTTTCCGGGAGTGCCAGATACGCAGTATTTT	CASSFPGVPDTQYF
TRBV6-5	.	TRBD2	TRBJ2-7	TGTGCCAGCAGTTACTCTCAACTAGCGGGGGATTACGAGCAGTACTTC	CASSYSQLAGDYEQYF
TRBV5-4	.	.	TRBJ2-7	TGTGCCAGCAGCGCCGGACGGGACTCCTACGAGCAGTACTTC	CASSAGRDSYEQYF
TRBV18	.	TRBD2	TRBJ2-3	TGTGCCAGCTCCTTAAATGGACTAGCGCAAGCAGATACGCAGTATTTT	CASSLNGLAQADTQYF
TRBV27	once	.	TRBJ1-4	TGTGCCAGCAGTTCGTCCTGGGGGAACAATGAAAAACTGTTTTTT	CASSSSWGNNEKLFF
TRBV28	.	.	TRBJ2-5	TGTGCCAGCAGTCAACTGTGGGAAAGCCAGTACTTC	CASSQLWESQYF
TRBV2	.	.	TRBJ1-3	TGTGCCAGCAGCGAGAGCGGTTATGGAAACACCATATATTTT	CASSESGYGNTIYF
TRBV13	.	.	TRBJ2-1	TGTGCCAGCAGCTTAGGTGGCTACTCCGATGAGCAGTTCTTC	CASSLGGYSDEQFF
TRBV6-5	.	.	TRBJ2-7	TGTGCCAGCAGGCCGACTGAAGTCTACGAGCAGTACTTC	CASRPTEVYEQYF
TRBV5-1	.	.	TRBJ2-1	TGCGCCAGCAGCTTGGATTTGTCGGCGGATGGGCAGTTCTTC	CASSLDLSADGQFF
TRBV7-9	.	.	TRBJ2-6	TGTGCCACCAGAGACTCTGGGGCCAACGTCCTGACTTTC	CATRDSGANVLTF
TRBV29-1	.	TRBD2	TRBJ2-7	TGCAGCGTCGGGGGAGCGGGAGGTCTCTACGAGCAGTACTTC	CSVGGAGGLYEQYF
TRBV30	.	.	TRBJ1-5	TGTGCCTGGAGTGTACGAGTAGGGGGGGTAAACAATCAGCCCCAGCATTTT	CAWSVRVGGVNNQPQHF
TRBV11-2	.	TRBD2	TRBJ2-7	TGTGCCAGCAGCCCCCGTGGGACTACATGGGATAACGAGCAGTACTTC	CASSPRGTTWDNEQYF
TRBV18	.	.	TRBJ1-1	TGTGCCAGCTCACCGAATGGGAAAGCTGAAGCTTTCTTT	CASSPNGKAEAFF
TRBV9	.	.	TRBJ2-1	TGTGCCAGCAGCGTACGCCCCCGCGAGGTTGAGCAGTTCTTC	CASSVRPREVEQFF
TRBV9	.	.	TRBJ1-3	TGTGCCAGCAGCGCCACAGGCCTCTCTGGAAACACCATATATTTT	CASSATGLSGNTIYF
TRBV5-1	.	.	TRBJ2-7	TGCGCCAGGCTCGTAGGAGGGAACGAGCAGTACTTC	CARLVGGNEQYF
TRBV5-1	.	.	TRBJ1-1	TGCGCCAGCAAACTGGGAAAGAACACTGAAGCTTTCTTT	CASKLGKNTEAFF
TRBV5-1	.	TRBD1	TRBJ2-7	TGCGCCAGCAGCTCGACAGGGGTGGCCTACGAGCAGTACTTC	CASSSTGVAYEQYF
TRBV6-4	.	TRBD2	TRBJ2-3	TGTGCCATCGAGCGGGAGGGGACAGATACGCAGTATTTT	CAIEREGTDTQYF
TRBV5-4	.	.	TRBJ2-5	TGTGCCAGCAGCTTTCGCGGGAAGGTTAGGGAGACCCAGTACTTC	CASSFRGKVRETQYF